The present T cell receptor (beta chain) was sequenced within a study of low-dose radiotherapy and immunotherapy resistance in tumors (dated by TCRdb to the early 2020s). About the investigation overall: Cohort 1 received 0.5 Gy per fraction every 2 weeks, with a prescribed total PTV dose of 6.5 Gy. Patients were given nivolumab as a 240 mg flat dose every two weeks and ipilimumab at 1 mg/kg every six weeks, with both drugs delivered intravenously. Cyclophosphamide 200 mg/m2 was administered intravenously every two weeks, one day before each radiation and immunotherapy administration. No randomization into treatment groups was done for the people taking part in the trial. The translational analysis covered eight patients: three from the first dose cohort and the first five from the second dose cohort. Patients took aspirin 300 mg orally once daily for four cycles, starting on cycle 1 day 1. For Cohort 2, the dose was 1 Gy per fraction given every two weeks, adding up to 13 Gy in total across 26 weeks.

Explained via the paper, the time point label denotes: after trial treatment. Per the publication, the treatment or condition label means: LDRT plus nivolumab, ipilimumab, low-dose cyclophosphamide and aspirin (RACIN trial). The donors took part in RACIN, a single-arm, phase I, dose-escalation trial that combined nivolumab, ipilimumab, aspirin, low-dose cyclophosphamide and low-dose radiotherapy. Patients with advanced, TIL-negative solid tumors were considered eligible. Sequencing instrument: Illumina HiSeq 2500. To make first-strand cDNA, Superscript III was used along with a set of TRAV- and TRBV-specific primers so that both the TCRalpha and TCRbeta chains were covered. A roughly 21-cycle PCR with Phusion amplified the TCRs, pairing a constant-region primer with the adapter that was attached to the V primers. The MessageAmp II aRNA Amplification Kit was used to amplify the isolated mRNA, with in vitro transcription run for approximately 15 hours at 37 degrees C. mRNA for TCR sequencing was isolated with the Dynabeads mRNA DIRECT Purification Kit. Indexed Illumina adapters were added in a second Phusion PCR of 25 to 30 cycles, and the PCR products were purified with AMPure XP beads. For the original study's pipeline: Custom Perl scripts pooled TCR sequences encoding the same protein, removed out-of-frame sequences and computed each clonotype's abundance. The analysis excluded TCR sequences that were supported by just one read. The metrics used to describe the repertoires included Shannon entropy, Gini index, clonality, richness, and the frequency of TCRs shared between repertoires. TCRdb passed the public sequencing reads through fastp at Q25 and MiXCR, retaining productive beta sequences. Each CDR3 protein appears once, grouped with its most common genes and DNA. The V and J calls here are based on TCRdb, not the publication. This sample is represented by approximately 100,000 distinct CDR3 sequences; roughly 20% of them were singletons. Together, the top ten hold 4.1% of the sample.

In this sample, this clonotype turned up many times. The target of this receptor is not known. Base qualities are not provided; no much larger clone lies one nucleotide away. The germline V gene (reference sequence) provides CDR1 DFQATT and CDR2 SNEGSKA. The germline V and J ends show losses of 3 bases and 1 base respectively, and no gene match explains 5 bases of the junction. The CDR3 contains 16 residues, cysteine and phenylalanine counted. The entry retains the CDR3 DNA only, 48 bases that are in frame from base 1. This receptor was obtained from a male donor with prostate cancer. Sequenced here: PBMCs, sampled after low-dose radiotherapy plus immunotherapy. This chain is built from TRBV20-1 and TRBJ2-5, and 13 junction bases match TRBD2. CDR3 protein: CSARGRTSGGQETQYF. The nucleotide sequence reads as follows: TGCAGTGCTAGGGGGCGGACTAGCGGGGGCCAAGAGACCCAGTACTTC.